The 24 T cell receptor beta chains below were found in one sample sequenced in a study of beta chain features in type 1 diabetes. The investigators reverse transcribed all of the isolated RNA, so they sequenced expressed TCRB transcripts. Only in-frame clones appear in the TCRdb table, and some are missing; sequencing was by immunoSEQ multiplex PCR. The sample includes roughly 150,000 clones, about 7.3% of them seen just once. Sequenced material: central memory CD4+ T cells from blood. The receptors were sampled from a man between 18 and 35 years old in good health.

This rearrangement joins TRBV7-2 to TRBJ1-2; TRBD1 agrees at 9 bases. The CDR3 runs to 15 residues. Per germline, CDR1 SGHTA and CDR2 FQGNSA. The V and J ends lost 5 bases and 10 bases, in that order; junction bases with no gene match: 14. CDR3: CASSPRTGAPLPYTF. CDR3 in DNA: TGTGCCAGCAGCCCCCGGACAGGGGCTCCTCTCCCCTACACCTTC.

This clone appeared a few times. The chain links TRBV25-1 to TRBJ1-5; 9 bases are shared with TRBD1. Germline V gene data show CDR1 as MGHDK and CDR2 as SYGVNS. V shed 8 bases and J 6 bases; nucleotides not matched to a gene: 17. The CDR3 has 17 amino acids. This CDR3 reads CASDTRSKTGGIQPQHF. Written as DNA, the CDR3 is TGTGCCAGCGATACCCGTAGCAAGACAGGGGGGATTCAGCCCCAGCATTTT.

In its sample, this clone was seen a few times. The chain joins TRBV9 to TRBJ1-1, with a weak D call TRBD1 (5 bases). This CDR3 has 15 residues. The V end lost 4 bases, the J end lost 2 bases, and 15 bases lay between the germline ends. CDR1 and CDR2 from the germline V gene are SGDLS and YYNGEE. The CDR3 DNA is TGTGCCAGCAGCACCCACCAGGGAATCAACACTGAAGCTTTCTTT. Amino acid sequence: CASSTHQGINTEAFF.

This clone was picked up one time. This chain uses TRBV6-4 with TRBJ1-6, with D perhaps TRBD1 (6 bases). CDR1 and CDR2 (germline): MRHNA, SNTAGT. V was shortened by 8 bases and J by 10 bases, with 18 bases between the two germline ends. This CDR3 is 14 amino acids long. CDR3 nucleotide sequence: TGTGCCAGCTCTAGGGGGGGCTCAAGATCACCCCTCCACTTT. Translation gives CASSRGGSRSPLHF.

J is TRBJ1-5 and V is TRBV4-1, with TRBD1 matching over 9 bases. The CDR3 consists of 15 residues. Germline assignment: CDR1 MGHRA and CDR2 YSYEKL. V gave up 0 bases and J gave up 6 bases; unmatched junction bases: 3. CDR3 nucleotide sequence: TGCGCCAGCAGCCAAGATGAGACAGGGGGTCAGCCCCAGCATTTT. This sequence encodes CASSQDETGGQPQHF.

The chain joins TRBV4-2 to TRBJ1-3, with D hard to call. V dropped 2 bases and J dropped 7 bases, with 21 bases sitting between them. Germline CDR1 is LGHNA and CDR2 is YNFKEQ. The CDR3 is made up of 17 amino acids. Here the CDR3 reads CASSQPPVSGNRNTIYF. The CDR3 nucleotides read TGTGCCAGCAGCCAACCCCCAGTGTCGGGGAATAGGAACACCATATATTTT.

This chain connects TRBV30 to TRBJ1-2, with 10 bases identical to TRBD1. Germline V gene lookup returns CDR1 GTSNPN and CDR2 SVGIG (reference sequence). The CDR3 is made up of 15 amino acids. V dropped 5 bases and J dropped 4; count of bases not matched to a gene: 10. This CDR3 reads CAWLSGTGDAYGYTF. As DNA, the CDR3 is TGTGCCTGGTTATCCGGGACAGGGGACGCCTATGGCTACACCTTC. Using reference TRBV30 and TRBJ1-2 for the parts outside the CDR3, the full variable domain is SQTIHQWPATLVQPVGSPLSLECTVEGTSNPNLYWYRQAAGRGLQLLFYSVGIGQISSEVPQNLSASRPQDRQFILSSKKLLLSDSGFYLCAWLSGTGDAYGYTFGSGTRLTVV.

This clone showed up just a few times. The chain couples TRBV19 to TRBJ2-1, with 8 bases lining up with TRBD2. The CDR3 is 13 amino acids. Germline trimming cut 7 bases from V and 6 bases from J; bases unmatched to any gene: 5. Germline V gene sequence: CDR1 LNHDA, CDR2 SQIVND (reference sequence). In DNA form, the CDR3 reads TGTGCCAGTAAGGGACTAGGATTCAATGAGCAGTTCTTC. Translation: CASKGLGFNEQFF.

This clone was counted between two and nine times. The V gene is TRBV4-3, the J gene TRBJ2-1; possible D gene TRBD1, 6 bases. Germline CDR1 reads LGHNA; CDR2 reads YSLEER. Trimming removed 2 bases at V and 4 bases at J, with 18 bases between. The CDR3 is 17 residues long. The CDR3 protein is CASSQTGLYGRYNEQFF. The CDR3 nucleotides are TGCGCCAGCAGCCAAACAGGGTTATACGGAAGATACAATGAGCAGTTCTTC.

This clone came up a few times. The same CDR3 arises from other DNA sequences in this sample as well. The J gene is TRBJ1-2, the V gene TRBV9, with 10 bases that match TRBD1. Germline trimming cut 0 bases from V and 5 bases from J; bases unmatched to any gene: 1. The germline V gene encodes CDR1 SGDLS and CDR2 YYNGEE. The CDR3 covers 14 residues. CDR3 residues: CASSVGQGAYGYTF. As DNA, the CDR3 is TGTGCCAGCAGCGTAGGACAGGGGGCTTATGGCTACACCTTC.

There are many counts of this clone. This chain uses TRBV7-2 with TRBJ2-3, with a weak D call TRBD1 (5 bases). This CDR3 contains 14 residues. The V gene's germline CDR1 is SGHTA and CDR2 FQGNSA. The ends were cut back, 2 bases at V and 1 base at J, with 7 bases in the middle. The DNA of the CDR3 is TGTGCCAGCAGCTTATTAGGGGGCACAGATACGCAGTATTTT. This gives the protein CASSLLGGTDTQYF.

This clone turned up a few times. The chain couples TRBV5-1 to TRBJ2-7, with 8 positions matching TRBD2. CDR3 length: 13 amino acids. J gave up 2 bases and V 4 bases, and 2 bases lay outside the gene matches. Per the germline V gene, CDR1 is SGHRS and CDR2 is YFSETQ. The CDR3 is CASSRGGAYEQYF. DNA for the CDR3: TGCGCCAGCAGCCGGGGGGGAGCCTACGAGCAGTACTTC.

The rearrangement uses TRBV6-1 and TRBJ2-7, with D possibly being TRBD1 (5 bases). Looked up from germline, CDR1 is MNHNS and CDR2 is SASEGT. CDR3 size: 13 residues. V gave up 2 bases and J gave up 2 bases, with 7 bases separating them. CDR3 sequence reads: CASSERQTYEQYF. The CDR3 bases are TGTGCCAGCAGTGAACGACAGACCTACGAGCAGTACTTC.

Only a few counts were recorded for this clone. V usage is TRBV5-1 and J usage is TRBJ2-7; perhaps TRBD2 as D (6 bases). This CDR3 spans 14 amino acids. The V and J ends lost 0 bases and 0 bases respectively, with 7 bases between them. Per the germline V gene, CDR1 is SGHRS and CDR2 is YFSETQ. CDR3 in DNA: TGCGCCAGCAGCTTGGACGGGAGCTCCTACGAGCAGTACTTC. This encodes CASSLDGSSYEQYF.

This clone was seen a few times. The V and J genes are TRBV29-1 and TRBJ1-2, with D hard to call. The V gene's germline CDR1 is SQVTM and CDR2 ANQGSEA. The CDR3 sequence is 11 residues long. The germline V and J ends were trimmed by 2 bases and 4 bases, with 5 bases remaining between them. Written as DNA, the CDR3 is TGCAGCGTTGAATTTAGCTATGGCTACACCTTC. Translation gives CSVEFSYGYTF.

This clone was found a few times. The V call is TRBV28, the J call TRBJ1-2; 7 bases match TRBD1. This CDR3 is built from 15 residues. The V gene end was trimmed by 6 bases and the J gene end by 4 bases; junction bases not matched to a gene: 11. Germline assignment: CDR1 MDHEN and CDR2 SYDVKM. In nucleotides, the CDR3 is TGTGCCAGCAGAAGTTTCGACGGGGACAGCTATGGCTACACCTTC. The encoded protein is CASRSFDGDSYGYTF.

This clone has at least ten counts. The rearrangement joins TRBV7-3 to TRBJ1-5; D uncertain. Germline CDR1 and CDR2: SGHTA and FQGTGA. With 1 base removed from V and 3 bases from J, the gap between germline ends came to 4 bases. This CDR3 has 13 residues. The CDR3 coding sequence is TGTGCCAGCAGCTTAAGGGCCAATCAGCCCCAGCATTTT. Protein: CASSLRANQPQHF.

This sequence joins TRBV18 and TRBJ2-1; 7 nucleotides align to TRBD1. Germline loops: CDR1 KGHSH, CDR2 LQKENI. The CDR3 is 15 amino acids. The V and J ends lost 5 bases and 2 bases, in that order; junction bases with no gene match: 6. The CDR3 loop is CASSKTTGTYNEQFF. The CDR3 nucleotides read TGTGCCAGCTCAAAAACGACAGGGACCTACAATGAGCAGTTCTTC.

The rearrangement uses TRBV15 and TRBJ1-6; D might be TRBD1 (5 bases). The V gene lost 1 base and the J gene lost 6 bases, with 10 bases spanning the gap. The CDR3 is 15 amino acids. Looked up from germline, CDR1 is LNHNV and CDR2 is YYDKDF (reference sequence). CDR3 bases: TGTGCCACCAGCAGAGGACCGGGGGGTAATTCACCCCTCCACTTT. Translated, it gives CATSRGPGGNSPLHF. The full variable domain, completed using reference TRBV15 and TRBJ1-6, is DAMVIQNPRYQVTQFGKPVTLSCSQTLNHNVMYWYQQKSSQAPKLLFHYYDKDFNNEADTPDNFQSRRPNTSFCFLDIRSPGLGDTAMYLCATSRGPGGNSPLHFGNGTRLTVT.

This clone was detected only a few times. The chain combines TRBV9 with TRBJ2-1; 9 nucleotides align to TRBD2. Trimming took 0 bases from V and 8 from J; bases not matched to a gene: 12. The CDR3 covers 17 residues. Germline CDR1 and CDR2: SGDLS and YYNGEE. The CDR3 region is CASSVATWASGDDEQFF. The CDR3, as DNA: TGTGCCAGCAGCGTAGCTACCTGGGCTAGCGGGGATGATGAGCAGTTCTTC.

V gene TRBV5-1 combines with J gene TRBJ1-2; TRBD1 matches 9 bases. Unmatched junction bases numbered 8, after V lost 3 bases and J lost 2 bases. This CDR3 contains 16 residues. Germline assignment: CDR1 SGHRS and CDR2 YFSETQ. CDR3 DNA: TGCGCCAGCAGCTCCCGGGACAGGGACTCGAACTATGGCTACACCTTC. Translated: CASSSRDRDSNYGYTF.

This clone was seen many times. This chain links TRBV28 with TRBJ2-3, with TRBD1 identical over 10 bases. V lost 5 bases, J lost 6 bases, and 8 bases stayed unmatched. Germline V gene data show CDR1 as MDHEN and CDR2 as SYDVKM. The CDR3 covers 15 residues. The DNA for the CDR3 is TGTGCCAGCAGTACAGGGACAGGGGAGGCTGATACGCAGTATTTT. Translation gives CASSTGTGEADTQYF.

The rearrangement uses TRBV7-8 and TRBJ1-1; maybe TRBD1 (6 bases). Trimming took 7 bases from V and 4 from J, leaving 16 bases between them. Looked up from germline, CDR1 is SGHVS and CDR2 is FQNEAQ. This CDR3 is built from 14 residues. CDR3 coding DNA: TGTGCCAGCAAACAGGGCCGTCTGGGCACTGAAGCTTTCTTT. Its translation: CASKQGRLGTEAFF.

The table lists this clone with a few counts. V and J are TRBV7-3 and TRBJ1-2, with D hard to call. V was pared by 6 bases and J by 2 bases, with 7 bases between. Germline V gene sequence: CDR1 SGHTA, CDR2 FQGTGA. The CDR3 contains 12 residues. The CDR3 DNA reads as TGTGCCAGCAGTGACGGGAACTATGGCTACACCTTC. This translates into CASSDGNYGYTF.